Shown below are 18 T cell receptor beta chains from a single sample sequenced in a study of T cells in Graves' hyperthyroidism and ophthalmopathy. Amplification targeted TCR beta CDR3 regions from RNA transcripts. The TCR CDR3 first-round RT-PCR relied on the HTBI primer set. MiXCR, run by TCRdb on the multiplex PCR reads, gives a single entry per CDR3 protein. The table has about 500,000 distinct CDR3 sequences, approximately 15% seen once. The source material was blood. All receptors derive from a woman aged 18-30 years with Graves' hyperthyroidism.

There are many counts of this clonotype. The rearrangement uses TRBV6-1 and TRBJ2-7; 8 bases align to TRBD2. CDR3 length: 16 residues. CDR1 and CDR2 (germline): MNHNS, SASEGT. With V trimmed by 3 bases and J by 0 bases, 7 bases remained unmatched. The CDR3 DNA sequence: TGTGCCAGCAGTGACTTAGGAGCGGGAGACTCCTACGAGCAGTACTTC. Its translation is CASSDLGAGDSYEQYF.

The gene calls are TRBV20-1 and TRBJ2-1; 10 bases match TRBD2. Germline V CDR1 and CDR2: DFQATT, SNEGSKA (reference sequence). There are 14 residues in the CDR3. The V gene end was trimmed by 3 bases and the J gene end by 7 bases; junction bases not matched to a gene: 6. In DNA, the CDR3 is TGCAGTGCTAGTTTGTCTAGCGGGAGTAATGAGCAGTTCTTC. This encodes CSASLSSGSNEQFF.

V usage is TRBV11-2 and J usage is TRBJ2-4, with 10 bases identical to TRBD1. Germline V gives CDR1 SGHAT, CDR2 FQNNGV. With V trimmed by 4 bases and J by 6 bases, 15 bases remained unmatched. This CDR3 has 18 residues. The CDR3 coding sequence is TGTGCCAGCAGCTCGGGGGGCACCGGGACAGGGGAATCAAACATTCAGTACTTC. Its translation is CASSSGGTGTGESNIQYF.

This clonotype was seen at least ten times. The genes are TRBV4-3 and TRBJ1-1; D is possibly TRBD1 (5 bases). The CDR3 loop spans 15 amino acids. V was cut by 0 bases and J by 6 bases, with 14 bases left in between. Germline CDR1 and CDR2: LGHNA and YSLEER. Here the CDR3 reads CASSQDLLAGAEAFF. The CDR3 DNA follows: TGCGCCAGCAGCCAAGACCTCTTGGCGGGGGCTGAAGCTTTCTTT.

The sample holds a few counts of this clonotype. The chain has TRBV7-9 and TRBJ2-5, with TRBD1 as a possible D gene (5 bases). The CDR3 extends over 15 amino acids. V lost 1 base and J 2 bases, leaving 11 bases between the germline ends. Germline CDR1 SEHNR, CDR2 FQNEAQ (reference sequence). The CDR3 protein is CASSLGQKQQETQYF. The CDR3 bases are TGTGCCAGCAGCTTAGGACAGAAACAACAAGAGACCCAGTACTTC.

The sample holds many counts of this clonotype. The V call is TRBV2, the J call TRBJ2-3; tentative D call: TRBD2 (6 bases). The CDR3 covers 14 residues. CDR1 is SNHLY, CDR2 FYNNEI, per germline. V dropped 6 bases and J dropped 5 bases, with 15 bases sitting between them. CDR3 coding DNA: TGTGCCAGCAGGCTATCGGGAGTGGGAGATACGCAGTATTTT. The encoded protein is CASRLSGVGDTQYF.

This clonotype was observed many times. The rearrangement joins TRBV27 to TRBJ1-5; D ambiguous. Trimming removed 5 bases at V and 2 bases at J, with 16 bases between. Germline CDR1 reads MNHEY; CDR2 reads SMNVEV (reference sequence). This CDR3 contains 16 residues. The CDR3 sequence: CASSPDPYGRNQPQHF. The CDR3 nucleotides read TGTGCCAGCAGTCCCGACCCTTATGGTCGCAATCAGCCCCAGCATTTT.

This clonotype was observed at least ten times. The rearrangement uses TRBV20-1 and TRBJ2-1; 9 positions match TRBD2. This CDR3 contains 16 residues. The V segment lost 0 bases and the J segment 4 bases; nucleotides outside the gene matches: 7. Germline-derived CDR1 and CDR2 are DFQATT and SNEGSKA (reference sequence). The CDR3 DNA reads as TGCAGTGCTAGAGATAGGGGCGGGAGGGGATACAATGAGCAGTTCTTC. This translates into CSARDRGGRGYNEQFF.

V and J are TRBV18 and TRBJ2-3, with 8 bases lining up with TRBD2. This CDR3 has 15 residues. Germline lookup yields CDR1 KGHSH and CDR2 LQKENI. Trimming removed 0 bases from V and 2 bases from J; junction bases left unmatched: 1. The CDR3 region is CASSPPLAVTDTQYF. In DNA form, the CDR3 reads TGTGCCAGCTCACCACCACTAGCGGTCACAGATACGCAGTATTTT.

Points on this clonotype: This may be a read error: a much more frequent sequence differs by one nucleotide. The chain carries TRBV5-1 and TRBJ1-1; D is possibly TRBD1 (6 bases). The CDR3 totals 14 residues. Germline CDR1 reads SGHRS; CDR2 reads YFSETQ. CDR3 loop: CASSFGGLGTGAFF. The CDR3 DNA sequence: TGTGCCAGCAGTTTCGGGGGGCTGGGCACTGGAGCTTTCTTT.

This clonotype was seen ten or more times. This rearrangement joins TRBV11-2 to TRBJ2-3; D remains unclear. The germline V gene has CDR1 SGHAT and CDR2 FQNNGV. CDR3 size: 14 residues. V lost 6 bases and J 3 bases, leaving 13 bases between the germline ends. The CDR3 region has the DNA TGTGCCAGCAGACCCTACCGTTCGACAGATACGCAGTATTTT. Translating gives CASRPYRSTDTQYF.

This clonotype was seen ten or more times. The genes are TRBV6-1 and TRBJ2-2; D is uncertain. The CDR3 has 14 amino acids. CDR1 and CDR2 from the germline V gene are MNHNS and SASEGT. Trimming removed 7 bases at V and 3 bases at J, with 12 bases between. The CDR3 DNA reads TGTGCCAGCACGGACGTGCGTGACACCGGGGAGCTGTTTTTT. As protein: CASTDVRDTGELFF.

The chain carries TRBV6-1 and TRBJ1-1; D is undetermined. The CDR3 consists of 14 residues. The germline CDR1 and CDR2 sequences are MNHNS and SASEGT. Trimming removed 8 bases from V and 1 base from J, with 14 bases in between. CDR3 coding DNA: TGTGCCAGCTTTAGGGTCAGAGGGAACACTGAAGCTTTCTTT. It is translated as CASFRVRGNTEAFF.

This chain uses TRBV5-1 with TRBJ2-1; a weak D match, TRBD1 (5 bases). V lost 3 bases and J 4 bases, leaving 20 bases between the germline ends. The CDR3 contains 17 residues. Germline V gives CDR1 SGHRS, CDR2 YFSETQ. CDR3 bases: TGCGCCAGCAGCTCCGCCCCCACAGGCCCCCCATACAATGAGCAGTTCTTC. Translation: CASSSAPTGPPYNEQFF.

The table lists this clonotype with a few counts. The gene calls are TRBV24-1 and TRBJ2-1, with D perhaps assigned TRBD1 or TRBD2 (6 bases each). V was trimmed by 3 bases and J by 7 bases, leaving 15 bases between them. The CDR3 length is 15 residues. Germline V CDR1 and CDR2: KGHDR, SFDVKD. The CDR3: CATSDPILGGNEQFF. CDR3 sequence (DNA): TGTGCCACCAGTGATCCAATACTAGGGGGGAATGAGCAGTTCTTC.

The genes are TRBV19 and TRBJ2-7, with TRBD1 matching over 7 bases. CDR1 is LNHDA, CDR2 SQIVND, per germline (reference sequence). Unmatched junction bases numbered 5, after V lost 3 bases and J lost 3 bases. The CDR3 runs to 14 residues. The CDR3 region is CASSIRRQGYEQYF. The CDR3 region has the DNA TGTGCCAGTAGTATTCGGCGACAGGGCTACGAGCAGTACTTC.

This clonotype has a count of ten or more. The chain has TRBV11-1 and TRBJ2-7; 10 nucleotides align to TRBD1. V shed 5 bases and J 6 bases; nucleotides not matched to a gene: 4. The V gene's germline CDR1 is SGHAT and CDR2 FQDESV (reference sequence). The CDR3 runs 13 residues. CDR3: CASSTRDRGEQYF. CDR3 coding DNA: TGTGCCAGCAGCACCCGGGACAGGGGCGAGCAGTACTTC.

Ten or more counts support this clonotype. In DNA form, the CDR3 reads TGCGCCAGCGGAGGGACTTCGCCCAACTACGAGCAGTACTTC. It translates to CASGGTSPNYEQYF. This chain uses TRBV5-1 with TRBJ2-7; D might be TRBD2 (6 bases). The V gene's germline CDR1 is SGHRS and CDR2 YFSETQ. V was pared by 7 bases and J by 3 bases, with 17 bases between. The CDR3 runs to 14 residues. Combining the CDR3 with reference TRBV5-1 and TRBJ2-7 gives the whole variable domain KAGVTQTPRYLIKTRGQQVTLSCSPISGHRSVSWYQQTPGQGLQFLFEYFSETQRNKGNFPGRFSGRQFSNSRSEMNVSTLELGDSALYLCASGGTSPNYEQYFGPGTRLTVT.